The 8 T cell receptor beta chains below all came from one sample that was sequenced in a study of regulatory T cells in long-lasting Graves disease. As to time point: newly diagnosed GD, antithyroid drugs for less than 3 months. The TCR library used RNA extracted from PBMCs. Library construction for TCR beta used iRepertoire HTBI primers and Arm-PCR of CDR3 regions. MiXCR was run by TCRdb on the multiplex PCR reads, yielding one entry per CDR3 protein. The sample has approximately 400,000 distinct CDR3 sequences, about 15% seen once. This sample also appeared in a second study, on T cells in Graves' hyperthyroidism and ophthalmopathy.

Source: peripheral blood mononuclear cells (PBMCs), taken at new diagnosis, from a patient treated with antithyroid drugs. The receptors originated from a woman aged 40 to 49 with Graves disease.

This clonotype has more than one count but fewer than ten. In DNA, the CDR3 is TGCAGTGCTAGAGATACAGCAGGGTCTCCCGATACGCAGTATTTT. This translates into CSARDTAGSPDTQYF. This chain joins TRBV20-1 and TRBJ2-3; D perhaps matches TRBD1 (5 bases). Germline CDR1 DFQATT, CDR2 SNEGSKA (reference sequence). The CDR3 has 15 residues. V was clipped by 0 bases and J by 6 bases, with 16 bases between them.

This clonotype was counted ten times or more. The chain combines TRBV18 with TRBJ2-1; D not certain. The CDR3 covers 15 residues. V lost 0 bases and J lost 8, with 14 bases in between. CDR1 KGHSH and CDR2 LQKENI come from the germline V gene. The CDR3 DNA reads TGTGCCAGCTCACCACCGTCCGGTCCCGGCGATGAGCAGTTCTTC. Protein product: CASSPPSGPGDEQFF.

In its sample, this clonotype was seen many times. The chain employs TRBV2 and TRBJ1-6, with no clear D. The ends were cut back, 1 base at V and 4 bases at J, with 11 bases in the middle. CDR1 and CDR2 from the germline V gene are SNHLY and FYNNEI. The CDR3 extends over 16 amino acids. The CDR3 sequence is CASSEGTPLYNSPLHF. The CDR3 bases are TGTGCCAGCAGTGAAGGGACTCCACTTTATAATTCACCCCTCCACTTT. Full variable domain (outside the CDR3, taken from reference TRBV2 and TRBJ1-6): EPEVTQTPSHQVTQMGQEVILRCVPISNHLYFYWYRQILGQKVEFLVSFYNNEISEKSEIFDDQFSVERPDGSNFTLKIRSTKLEDSAMYFCASSEGTPLYNSPLHFGNGTRLTVT.

The chain carries TRBV20-1 and TRBJ2-7; TRBD1 aligns across 9 bases. Germline V gene lookup returns CDR1 DFQATT and CDR2 SNEGSKA (reference sequence). After removal of 6 bases from V and 2 bases from J, the junction contained 8 bases not matched to a gene. The CDR3 contains 14 residues. The DNA of the CDR3 is TGCAGTGCAAACCGGGACAGGGTCCCCTACGAGCAGTACTTC. Residues: CSANRDRVPYEQYF.

At least ten counts were recorded for this clonotype. The gene calls are TRBV28 and TRBJ2-5; 8 bases agree with TRBD1. From germline, CDR1 is MDHEN and CDR2 SYDVKM. With 4 bases clipped from V and 9 bases from J, the junction kept 19 bases outside the gene matches. The CDR3 runs 17 residues. The CDR3 loop reads CASSYPGQGALRRAQYF. CDR3 DNA: TGTGCCAGCAGTTACCCCGGACAGGGTGCCCTGCGAAGGGCCCAGTACTTC. Complete variable domain (other parts from reference TRBV28 and TRBJ2-5): DVKVTQSSRYLVKRTGEKVFLECVQDMDHENMFWYRQDPGLGLRLIYFSYDVKMKEKGDIPEGYSVSREKKERFSLILESASTNQTSMYLCASSYPGQGALRRAQYFGPGTRLLVL.

The chain has TRBV7-2 and TRBJ2-7; D might be TRBD1 (5 bases). This CDR3 has 12 amino acids. CDR1 and CDR2 from the germline V gene are SGHTA and FQGNSA. Trimming took 5 bases from V and 5 from J, leaving 10 bases between them. CDR3 coding DNA: TGTGCCAGCAGCCCGGACACGAACGAGCAGTACTTC. Translating gives CASSPDTNEQYF.

This clonotype occurred many times. The J gene is TRBJ2-7, the V gene TRBV27; the match to TRBD2 covers 10 bases. The germline gives CDR1 MNHEY, CDR2 SMNVEV (reference sequence). The V and J ends lost 3 bases and 2 bases, in that order; junction bases with no gene match: 7. This CDR3 has 16 residues. DNA for the CDR3: TGTGCCAGCAGTTTTAGCAGGACTAGCGGTACCTACGAGCAGTACTTC. Its protein is CASSFSRTSGTYEQYF.

This clonotype was detected many times. The chain is built from TRBV12-3 or TRBV12-4 and TRBJ2-2; 12 bases match TRBD2. This CDR3 has 16 residues. Trimming at V came to 3 bases and at J to 6 bases, leaving 5 bases not matched to a gene. CDR3 loop: CASSLTSGRGAGELFF. CDR3 nucleotide sequence: TGTGCCAGCAGTTTGACTAGCGGGAGAGGCGCCGGGGAGCTGTTTTTT.